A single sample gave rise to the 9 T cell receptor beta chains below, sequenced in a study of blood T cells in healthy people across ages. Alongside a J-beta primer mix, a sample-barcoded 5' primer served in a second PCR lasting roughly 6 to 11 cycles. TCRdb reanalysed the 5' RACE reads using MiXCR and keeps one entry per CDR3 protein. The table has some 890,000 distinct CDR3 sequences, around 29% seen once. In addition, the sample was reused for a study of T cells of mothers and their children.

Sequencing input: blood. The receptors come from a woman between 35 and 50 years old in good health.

The CDR3 is CASSQDSSDYQETQYF. The CDR3 DNA reads as TGCGCCAGCAGCCAAGATAGTAGCGACTATCAAGAGACCCAGTACTTC. V and J are TRBV4-1 and TRBJ2-5; D might be TRBD2 (5 bases). Trimming left V 0 bases short and J 2 bases short, with 13 bases between. Germline V gives CDR1 MGHRA, CDR2 YSYEKL. This CDR3 comprises 16 residues.

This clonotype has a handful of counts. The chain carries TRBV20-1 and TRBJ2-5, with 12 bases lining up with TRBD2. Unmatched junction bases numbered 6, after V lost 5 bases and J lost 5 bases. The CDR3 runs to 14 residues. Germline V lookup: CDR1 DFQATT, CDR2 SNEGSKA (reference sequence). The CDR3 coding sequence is TGCAGTGCTCAGACTAGCGGGGGCGTGGAGACCCAGTACTTC. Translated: CSAQTSGGVETQYF.

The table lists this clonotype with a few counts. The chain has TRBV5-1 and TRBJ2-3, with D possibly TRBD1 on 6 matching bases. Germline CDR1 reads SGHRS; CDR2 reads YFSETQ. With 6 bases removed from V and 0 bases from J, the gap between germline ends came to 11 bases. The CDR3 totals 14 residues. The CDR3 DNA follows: TGCGCCAGCAACCCGGGACAAAGCACAGATACGCAGTATTTT. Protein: CASNPGQSTDTQYF.

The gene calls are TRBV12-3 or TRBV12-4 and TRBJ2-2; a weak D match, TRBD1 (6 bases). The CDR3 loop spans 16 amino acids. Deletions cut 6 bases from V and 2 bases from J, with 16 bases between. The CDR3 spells CASRVAGTSNTGELFF. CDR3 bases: TGTGCCAGCAGAGTAGCCGGGACATCCAACACCGGGGAGCTGTTTTTT.

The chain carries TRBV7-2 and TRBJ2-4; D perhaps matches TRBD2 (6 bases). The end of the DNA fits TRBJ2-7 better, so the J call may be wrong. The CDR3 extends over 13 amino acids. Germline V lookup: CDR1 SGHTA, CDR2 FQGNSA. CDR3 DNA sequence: TGTGCCAGCAGCAAGACGACTAGCTACGAGCAGTACTTC. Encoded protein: CASSKTTSYEQYF.

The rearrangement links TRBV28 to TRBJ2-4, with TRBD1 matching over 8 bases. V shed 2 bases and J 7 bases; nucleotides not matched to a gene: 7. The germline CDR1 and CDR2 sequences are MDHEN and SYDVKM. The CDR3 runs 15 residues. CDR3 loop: CASSLRDRGPNIQYF. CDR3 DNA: TGTGCCAGCAGTTTACGCGACAGGGGCCCCAACATTCAGTACTTC.

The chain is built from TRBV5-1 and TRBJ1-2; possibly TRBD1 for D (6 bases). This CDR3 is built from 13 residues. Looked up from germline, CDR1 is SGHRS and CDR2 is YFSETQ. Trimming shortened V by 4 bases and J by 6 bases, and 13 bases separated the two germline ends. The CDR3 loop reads CASSPTDSDGYTF. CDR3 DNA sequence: TGCGCCAGCAGCCCTACGGACAGCGATGGCTACACCTTC.

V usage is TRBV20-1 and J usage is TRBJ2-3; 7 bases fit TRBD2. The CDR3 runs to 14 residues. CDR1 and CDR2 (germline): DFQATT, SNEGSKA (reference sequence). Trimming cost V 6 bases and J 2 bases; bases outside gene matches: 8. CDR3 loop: CSARGLAATDTQYF. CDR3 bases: TGCAGTGCCCGAGGTCTAGCGGCCACAGATACGCAGTATTTT.

The CDR3 DNA follows: TGCAGTGCTACCCCCGGGACAACGAACACCGGGGAGCTGTTTTTT. Translation: CSATPGTTNTGELFF. The rearrangement links TRBV20-1 to TRBJ2-2; a weak D match, TRBD1 (6 bases). Trimming cost V 4 bases and J 0 bases, with 12 bases left between them. The CDR3 runs to 15 residues. Per germline, CDR1 DFQATT and CDR2 SNEGSKA (reference sequence).